Shown below are 21 T cell receptor beta chains from a single sample sequenced in a study of shared clonotypes between healthy human individuals. CD8 cells regarded as naive lacked CD45RO, were positively chosen for CCR7, and omitted terminally differentiated effector memory CD45RA+ cells. The data were produced by immunoSEQ multiplex PCR, yet TCRdb's version contains in-frame clones alone and is incomplete. The sample has approximately 1.9 million clones, around 93% seen once. Material for sequencing was naive CD8+ T cells from PBMCs. All receptors derive from a man in his late teens or twenties in good health. Some clones in this sample may be carry-over from other donors' samples.

The gene calls are TRBV9 and TRBJ2-3, with TRBD2 identical over 12 bases. Germline assignment: CDR1 SGDLS and CDR2 YYNGEE. The CDR3 consists of 19 residues. J gave up 1 base and V 4 bases, and 13 bases lay outside the gene matches. CDR3 in amino acids: CASSTGLAGSASGTDTQYF. The CDR3 nucleotides read TGTGCCAGCAGCACAGGACTAGCGGGAAGTGCTTCTGGCACAGATACGCAGTATTTT.

J is TRBJ2-7 and V is TRBV28; 12 bases align to TRBD2. J lost 0 bases, V lost 8 bases, and 2 bases had no gene match. The CDR3 contains 14 residues. Germline V gives CDR1 MDHEN, CDR2 SYDVKM. CDR3 in amino acids: CASRTSGTSYEQYF. Written as DNA, the CDR3 is TGTGCCAGCCGGACTAGCGGGACCTCCTACGAGCAGTACTTC.

About this clone: This sample also contains other DNA sequences that code for the same CDR3. The rearrangement uses TRBV27 and TRBJ2-7, with a possible D match to TRBD2 (6 bases). This CDR3 is 13 amino acids long. Trimming took 2 bases from V and 1 from J, leaving 6 bases between them. Germline CDR1 MNHEY, CDR2 SMNVEV (reference sequence). CDR3 nucleotides: TGTGCCAGCAGTTTACGGGGGTCCTACGAGCAGTACTTC. Amino acid sequence: CASSLRGSYEQYF.

J is TRBJ2-5 and V is TRBV9, with D possibly called TRBD1 or TRBD2 (5 bases each). From germline, CDR1 is SGDLS and CDR2 YYNGEE. The V gene lost 3 bases and the J gene lost 5 bases, with 23 bases spanning the gap. The CDR3 is 17 amino acids. The CDR3: CASSANRDGKQGETQYF. The CDR3 nucleotides read TGTGCCAGCAGCGCCAACCGGGACGGAAAACAAGGGGAGACCCAGTACTTC. Looking up the rest from reference TRBV9 and TRBJ2-5 gives the full variable domain: DSGVTQTPKHLITATGQRVTLRCSPRSGDLSVYWYQQSLDQGLQFLIQYYNGEERAKGNILERFSAQQFPDLHSELNLSSLELGDSALYFCASSANRDGKQGETQYFGPGTRLLVL.

The CDR3 DNA is TGTGCCTGGAGTGTACGTGTGGGAGGGCCATATGATACGCAGTATTTT. It is translated as CAWSVRVGGPYDTQYF. V gene TRBV30 combines with J gene TRBJ2-3; 7 nucleotides agree with TRBD2. Germline loops: CDR1 GTSNPN, CDR2 SVGIG (reference sequence). The CDR3 extends over 16 amino acids. V dropped 0 bases and J dropped 6; count of bases not matched to a gene: 12.

This clone was seen just once. The V call is TRBV7-8, the J call TRBJ1-1; tentatively, D is TRBD1 (5 bases). Trimming stripped 5 bases from V and 0 bases from J, with 16 bases between. CDR1 is SGHVS and CDR2 is FQNEAQ in the germline V gene. CDR3 length equals 16 residues. CDR3 bases: TGTGCCAGCAGCCCGAAGTGGGGCCCAATGAACACTGAAGCTTTCTTT. Its protein product is CASSPKWGPMNTEAFF. Supplemented by reference TRBV7-8 and TRBJ1-1, the full variable domain reads GAGVSQSPRYKVAKRGQDVALRCDPISGHVSLFWYQQALGQGPEFLTYFQNEAQLDKSGLPSDRFFAERPEGSVSTLKIQRTQQEDSAVYLCASSPKWGPMNTEAFFGQGTRLTVV.

The chain joins TRBV7-9 to TRBJ2-5, with D maybe TRBD1 (5 bases). This CDR3 is 14 amino acids long. Germline lookup yields CDR1 SEHNR and CDR2 FQNEAQ (reference sequence). Deletions cut 2 bases from V and 4 bases from J, with 11 bases between. The CDR3 coding sequence is TGTGCCAGCAGCTTACCACAGGCGGTAGAGACCCAGTACTTC. Its translation: CASSLPQAVETQYF. Together with reference TRBV7-9 and TRBJ2-5, the CDR3 gives the full variable domain: DTGVSQNPRHKITKRGQNVTFRCDPISEHNRLYWYRQTLGQGPEFLTYFQNEAQLEKSRLLSDRFSAERPKGSFSTLEIQRTEQGDSAMYLCASSLPQAVETQYFGPGTRLLVL.

The V and J genes are TRBV7-8 and TRBJ2-1; 8 bases align to TRBD1. The CDR3 loop spans 16 amino acids. From germline, CDR1 is SGHVS and CDR2 FQNEAQ. Trimming cost V 5 bases and J 9 bases; bases outside gene matches: 15. The CDR3 loop is CASSLGQGKDLGEQFF. The CDR3 DNA follows: TGTGCCAGCAGCCTTGGACAGGGAAAAGATCTGGGTGAGCAGTTCTTC. Full variable domain (rest looked up from reference TRBV7-8 and TRBJ2-1): GAGVSQSPRYKVAKRGQDVALRCDPISGHVSLFWYQQALGQGPEFLTYFQNEAQLDKSGLPSDRFFAERPEGSVSTLKIQRTQQEDSAVYLCASSLGQGKDLGEQFFGPGTRLTVL.

This clone was seen a single time. This same CDR3 is encoded by further DNA sequences in the sample. V gene TRBV19 combines with J gene TRBJ1-5; D is unresolved. Trimming stripped 7 bases from V and 0 bases from J, with 4 bases between. This CDR3 is 12 amino acids long. Per the germline V gene, CDR1 is LNHDA and CDR2 is SQIVND (reference sequence). Written as DNA, the CDR3 is TGTGCCAGTACTGGTAGCAATCAGCCCCAGCATTTT. Protein: CASTGSNQPQHF.

This rearrangement joins TRBV27 to TRBJ2-7, with D possibly called TRBD1 or TRBD2 (5 bases each). This CDR3 comprises 15 residues. Deletions cut 6 bases from V and 1 base from J, with 16 bases between. Germline assignment: CDR1 MNHEY and CDR2 SMNVEV (reference sequence). The CDR3 loop reads CASSQWDARSYEQYF. CDR3 in DNA: TGTGCCAGCAGCCAATGGGACGCCCGGTCCTACGAGCAGTACTTC.

In this sample, this clone turned up once. This chain uses TRBV5-4 with TRBJ2-5, with D possibly TRBD1 on 5 matching bases. The V end was cut by 3 bases, the J end by 3 bases, with 15 bases between. The CDR3 is made up of 15 amino acids. CDR1 is SGHNT and CDR2 is YYREEE in the germline V gene (reference sequence). The CDR3: CASSSDLEGEETQYF. CDR3 sequence (DNA): TGTGCCAGCAGCTCGGACCTGGAAGGGGAAGAGACCCAGTACTTC.

This sequence joins TRBV2 and TRBJ2-1; D is possibly TRBD2 (6 bases). V lost 7 bases, J lost 0 bases, and 13 bases lay in between. Germline-derived CDR1 and CDR2 are SNHLY and FYNNEI. The CDR3 covers 15 residues. CDR3 amino acids: CASKEDGSSYNEQFF. Written as DNA, the CDR3 is TGTGCCAGCAAGGAGGACGGGAGCTCCTACAATGAGCAGTTCTTC.

The V and J genes are TRBV4-3 and TRBJ2-1, with D hard to call. The CDR3 spans 16 residues. Germline values: CDR1 LGHNA, CDR2 YSLEER. V was pared by 0 bases and J by 2 bases, with 11 bases between. The CDR3 is CASSQDIAGTYNEQFF. The CDR3 DNA reads TGCGCCAGCAGCCAAGATATAGCAGGCACCTACAATGAGCAGTTCTTC.

The V and J genes are TRBV6-5 and TRBJ1-4; 9 bases fit TRBD1. The CDR3 runs to 15 residues. With V trimmed by 0 bases and J by 8 bases, 4 bases remained unmatched. Germline CDR1 reads MNHEY; CDR2 reads SVGAGI. CDR3 amino acids: CASSYSTGGDEKLFF. CDR3 nucleotides: TGTGCCAGCAGTTACTCGACAGGGGGGGACGAAAAACTGTTTTTT.

This clone was observed a single time. The gene calls are TRBV7-8 and TRBJ2-7, with 14 bases lining up with TRBD2. CDR3 length: 15 residues. CDR1 and CDR2 from the germline V gene are SGHVS and FQNEAQ. Trimming cost V 5 bases and J 6 bases; bases outside gene matches: 6. The CDR3 sequence is CASSPETSGRGEQYF. Here the CDR3 DNA reads TGTGCCAGCAGCCCCGAGACTAGCGGGAGGGGCGAGCAGTACTTC.

A remark on this clone: Other DNA sequences from this sample encode an identical CDR3 as well. V is TRBV27 and J is TRBJ2-7, with TRBD2 matching 8 bases. The germline V gene has CDR1 MNHEY and CDR2 SMNVEV (reference sequence). This CDR3 contains 15 residues. Losses at the gene ends were 3 bases for V and 2 bases for J; bases not matched to a gene: 6. The CDR3 protein is CASSLSVAGTYEQYF. In nucleotides, the CDR3 is TGTGCCAGCAGTTTGTCGGTAGCGGGGACCTACGAGCAGTACTTC.

The rearrangement links TRBV28 to TRBJ2-1; possibly TRBD1 or TRBD2 for D (5 bases each). The germline V gene has CDR1 MDHEN and CDR2 SYDVKM. This CDR3 region has 15 residues. Trimming cost V 5 bases and J 3 bases, with 14 bases left between them. The CDR3 spells CASSQGLANYNEQFF. As DNA, the CDR3 is TGTGCCAGCAGTCAGGGTCTAGCAAACTACAATGAGCAGTTCTTC.

The chain recombines TRBV7-9 with TRBJ2-5; D gene uncertain. Deletions cut 5 bases from V and 2 bases from J, with 9 bases between. Per the germline V gene, CDR1 is SEHNR and CDR2 is FQNEAQ (reference sequence). This CDR3 has 13 amino acids. CDR3 region: CASSVGMQETQYF. The CDR3 coding sequence is TGTGCCAGCAGCGTAGGGATGCAAGAGACCCAGTACTTC.

The chain carries TRBV6-5 and TRBJ2-1; 7 bases fit TRBD1. CDR1 is MNHEY and CDR2 is SVGAGI in the germline V gene. The CDR3 length is 13 residues. V lost 7 bases, J lost 3 bases, and 3 bases stayed unmatched. CDR3 in amino acids: CASKQGNYNEQFF. The DNA for the CDR3 is TGTGCCAGCAAACAGGGGAACTACAATGAGCAGTTCTTC.

In nucleotides, the CDR3 is TGTGCCAGCAGCGCTTCCCTTACAGGACCCAACACCGGGGAGCTGTTTTTT. Translating it yields CASSASLTGPNTGELFF. This rearrangement joins TRBV9 to TRBJ2-2, with TRBD1 as a possible D gene (5 bases). Deletions cut 3 bases from V and 2 bases from J, with 17 bases between. The germline gives CDR1 SGDLS, CDR2 YYNGEE. The CDR3 totals 17 residues.

This sequence joins TRBV27 and TRBJ1-2; TRBD1 is a possible D gene (5 bases). Germline CDR1 reads MNHEY; CDR2 reads SMNVEV (reference sequence). CDR3 length: 17 amino acids. Deletions cut 3 bases from V and 0 bases from J, with 17 bases between. The CDR3 spells CASSFLRTGPPNYGYTF. CDR3 coding DNA: TGTGCCAGCAGTTTCCTTAGGACGGGACCACCTAACTATGGCTACACCTTC.